One T cell receptor (beta chain) is described in this entry. Its antigen remains unknown. The sample is drawn from a study of siplizumab effects on memory and regulatory T cells. Study results and caveats: Mappable alloreactive CD4+ clones averaged approximately 70% Treg-derived with siplizumab versus under 30% in controls.

Sequencing was performed with immunoSEQ multiplex PCR; in TCRdb, only in-frame clones are kept and a portion is missing. The repertoire holds 55,000 to 70,000 clones, with over 90% as singletons. The V and J ends lost 0 bases and 7 bases, in that order; junction bases with no gene match: 6. Per the germline V gene, CDR1 is SGHAT and CDR2 is FQNNGV. The CDR3 runs to 15 residues. Sequencing was performed on CD8+ T cells sorted from blood. V gene TRBV11-2 combines with J gene TRBJ1-2; 9 bases align to TRBD1. The TCR sequence derives from a human donor in good health. The CDR3 bases are TGTGCCAGCAGCTTAGACCCAACAGGGGGCAGTGGCTACACCTTC. Translation gives CASSLDPTGGSGYTF.